The T cell receptor (beta chain) described here comes from a study of T cells in Graves' hyperthyroidism and ophthalmopathy. V was clipped by 0 bases and J by 8 bases, with 23 bases between them. Germline assignment: CDR1 LGHDT and CDR2 YNNKEL (reference sequence). The CDR3 is 18 residues long. The TCR beta CDR3 regions underwent amplification using RNA transcripts as the source. A first-round RT-PCR of the TCR CDR3 used the HTBI primer set. MiXCR was run by TCRdb on the multiplex PCR reads, yielding one entry per CDR3 protein. The sample records approximately 560,000 distinct CDR3 sequences, approximately 14% being singletons. This clonotype has ten or more counts. Out of 10 ml of fresh peripheral blood came the PBMCs.

The V call is TRBV3-1, the J call TRBJ2-1, with D possibly matching TRBD2 (6 bases). This sequence originates from a woman aged 25-40 years with Graves' hyperthyroidism. The sequenced sample was blood. This chain's CDR3 is CASSQDLGGMIYVDEQFF. The DNA of the CDR3 is TGTGCCAGCAGCCAAGATCTAGGCGGGATGATATATGTCGATGAGCAGTTCTTC.